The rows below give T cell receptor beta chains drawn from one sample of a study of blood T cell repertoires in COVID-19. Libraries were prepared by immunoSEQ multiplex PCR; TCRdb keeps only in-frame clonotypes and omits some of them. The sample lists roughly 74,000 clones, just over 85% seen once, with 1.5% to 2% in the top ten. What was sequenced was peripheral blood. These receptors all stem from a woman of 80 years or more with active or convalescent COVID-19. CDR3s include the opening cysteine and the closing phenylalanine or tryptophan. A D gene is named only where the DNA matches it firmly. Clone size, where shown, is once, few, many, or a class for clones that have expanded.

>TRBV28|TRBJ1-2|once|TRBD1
TGTGCCAGCAGTTTATACAGGGGGCTATACTATGGCTACACCTTC
CASSLYRGLYYGYTF
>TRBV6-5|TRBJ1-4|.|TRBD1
TGTGCCAGCAGTTCACAGGGGGCGCGAGCTAATGAAAAACTGTTTTTT
CASSSQGARANEKLFF
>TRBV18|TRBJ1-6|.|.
TGTGCCAGCTCACCCGACGTGGGGGGGAATGGTTCACCCCTCCACTTT
CASSPDVGGNGSPLHF
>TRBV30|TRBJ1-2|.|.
TGTGCCTGTCACAGGCCCGGCTACACCTTC
CACHRPGYTF
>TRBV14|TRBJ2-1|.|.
TGTGCCAGCAGCCAAGATCCCAACTACAATGAGCAGTTCTTC
CASSQDPNYNEQFF
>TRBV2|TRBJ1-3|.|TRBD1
TGTGCCAGCCAGGGGGCTAACACCATATATTTT
CASQGANTIYF
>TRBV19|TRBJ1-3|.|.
TGTGCCAGTAGTTTCTTACGGGGGGCGCATGGAAACACCATATATTTT
CASSFLRGAHGNTIYF
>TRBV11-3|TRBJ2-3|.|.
TGTGCCAGCAAGTTCGGTTGGGGCAGGAGCACAGATACGCAGTATTTT
CASKFGWGRSTDTQYF
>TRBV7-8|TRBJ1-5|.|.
TGTGCCAGCAGCTCTCGAGATGGGGCGGATAGCAATCAGCCCCAGCATTTT
CASSSRDGADSNQPQHF
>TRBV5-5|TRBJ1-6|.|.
TGTGCCAGCAGCTTGAGTACAAATTCACCCCTCCACTTT
CASSLSTNSPLHF
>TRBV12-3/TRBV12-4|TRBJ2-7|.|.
TGTGCCAGCAGTCTACAGGGGAGGGAGCAGTACTTC
CASSLQGREQYF
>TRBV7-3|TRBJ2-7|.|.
TGTGCCAGCAGCTTAGGGAGCGGCCCCACCTACGAGCAGTACTTC
CASSLGSGPTYEQYF
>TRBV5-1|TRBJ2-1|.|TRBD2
TGCGCCAGCAGCTTGGGCTGGACTAGCGGAGGTTACAATGAGCAGTTCTTC
CASSLGWTSGGYNEQFF
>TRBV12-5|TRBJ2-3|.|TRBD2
TGTGCTAGTGGTTTGAGCGGGGGGGCAGGAGATACGCAGTATTTT
CASGLSGGAGDTQYF
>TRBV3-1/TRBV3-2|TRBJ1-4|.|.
TGTGCCAGCAGCCAGCGGGAAAAACTGTTTTTT
CASSQREKLFF
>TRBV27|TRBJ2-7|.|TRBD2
TGTGCCAGCAGTCCCGGGACTAGCGGGAGCCACGAGCAGTACTTC
CASSPGTSGSHEQYF
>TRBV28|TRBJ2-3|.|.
TGTGCCAGCAGTTTGGGGGGTAGCACAGATACGCAGTATTTT
CASSLGGSTDTQYF
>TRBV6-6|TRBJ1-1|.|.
TGTGCCAGCGGCCCGGGACTCCAGACGGCTTTCTTT
CASGPGLQTAFF
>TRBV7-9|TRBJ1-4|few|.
TGTGCCAGCCACGGTTGGGGACAAGTTAATGAAAAACTGTTTTTT
CASHGWGQVNEKLFF
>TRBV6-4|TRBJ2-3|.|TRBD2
TGTGCCAGCAGTGAGGGACTAGCGGGAACAGATACGCAGTATTTT
CASSEGLAGTDTQYF
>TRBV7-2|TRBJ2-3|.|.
TGTGCCAGCACCCCCGAGGGCGGGGCTAGCACAGATACGCAGTATTTT
CASTPEGGASTDTQYF
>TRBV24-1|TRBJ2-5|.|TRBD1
TGTGCCACCAGTGAGGGACAGGGGATTGGGACCCAGTACTTC
CATSEGQGIGTQYF
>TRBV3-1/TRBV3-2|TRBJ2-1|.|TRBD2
TGTGCCAGCAGCCAATCCGGGACTAGGTGGGTTGAGCAGTTCTTC
CASSQSGTRWVEQFF